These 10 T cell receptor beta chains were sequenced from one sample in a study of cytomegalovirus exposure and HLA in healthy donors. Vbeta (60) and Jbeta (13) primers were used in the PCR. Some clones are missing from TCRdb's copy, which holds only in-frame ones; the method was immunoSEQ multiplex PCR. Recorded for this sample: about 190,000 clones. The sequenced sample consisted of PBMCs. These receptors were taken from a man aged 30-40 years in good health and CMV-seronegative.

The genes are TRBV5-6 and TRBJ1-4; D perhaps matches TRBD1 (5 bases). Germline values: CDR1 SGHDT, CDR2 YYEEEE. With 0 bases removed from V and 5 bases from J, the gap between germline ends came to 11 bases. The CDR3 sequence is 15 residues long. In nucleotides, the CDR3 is TGTGCCAGCAGCTTGGGCAGGGACTTCAATGAAAAACTGTTTTTT. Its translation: CASSLGRDFNEKLFF.

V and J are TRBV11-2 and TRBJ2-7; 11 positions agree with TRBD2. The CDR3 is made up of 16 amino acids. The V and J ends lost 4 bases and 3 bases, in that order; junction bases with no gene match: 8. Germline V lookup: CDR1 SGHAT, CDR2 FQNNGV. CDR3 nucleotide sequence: TGTGCCAGCAGCTCCCCTAGCGGGAGGACCGACTACGAGCAGTACTTC. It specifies CASSSPSGRTDYEQYF.

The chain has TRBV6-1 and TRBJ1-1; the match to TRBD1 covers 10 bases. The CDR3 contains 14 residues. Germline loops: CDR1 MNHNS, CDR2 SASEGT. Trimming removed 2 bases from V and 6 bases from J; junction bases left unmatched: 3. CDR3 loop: CASSERQGASEAFF. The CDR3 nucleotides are TGTGCCAGCAGTGAAAGACAGGGGGCTTCTGAAGCTTTCTTT.

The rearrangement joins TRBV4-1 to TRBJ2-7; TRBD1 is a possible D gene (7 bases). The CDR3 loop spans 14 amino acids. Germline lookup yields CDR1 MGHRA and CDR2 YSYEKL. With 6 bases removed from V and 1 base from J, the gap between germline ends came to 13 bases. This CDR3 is CASRRDSVSYEQYF. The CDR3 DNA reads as TGCGCCAGCAGGCGGGACAGCGTTTCCTACGAGCAGTACTTC.

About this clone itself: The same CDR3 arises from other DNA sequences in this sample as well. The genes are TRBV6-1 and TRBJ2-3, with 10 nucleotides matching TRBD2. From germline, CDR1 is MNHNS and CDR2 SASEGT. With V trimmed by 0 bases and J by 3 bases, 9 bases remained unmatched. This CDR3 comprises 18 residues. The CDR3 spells CASSEALAGVGGTDTQYF. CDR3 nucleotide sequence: TGTGCCAGCAGTGAAGCTCTAGCGGGAGTAGGGGGAACAGATACGCAGTATTTT.

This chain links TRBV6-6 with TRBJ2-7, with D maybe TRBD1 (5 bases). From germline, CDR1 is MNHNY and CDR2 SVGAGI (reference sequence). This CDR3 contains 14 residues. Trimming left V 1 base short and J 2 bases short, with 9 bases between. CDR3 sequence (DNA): TGTGCCAGCAGTTACTGGCAGGACACCTACGAGCAGTACTTC. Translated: CASSYWQDTYEQYF.

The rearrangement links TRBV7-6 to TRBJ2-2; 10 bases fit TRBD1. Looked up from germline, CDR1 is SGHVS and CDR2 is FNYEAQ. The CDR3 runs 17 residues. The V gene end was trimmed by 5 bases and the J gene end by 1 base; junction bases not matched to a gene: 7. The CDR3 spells CASSLTGGWRNTGELFF. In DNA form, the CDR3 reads TGTGCCAGCAGCCTGACAGGGGGCTGGCGGAACACCGGGGAGCTGTTTTTT. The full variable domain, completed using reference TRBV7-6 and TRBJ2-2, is GAGVSQSPRYKVTKRGQDVALRCDPISGHVSLYWYRQALGQGPEFLTYFNYEAQQDKSGLPNDRFSAERPEGSISTLTIQRTEQRDSAMYRCASSLTGGWRNTGELFFGEGSRLTVL.

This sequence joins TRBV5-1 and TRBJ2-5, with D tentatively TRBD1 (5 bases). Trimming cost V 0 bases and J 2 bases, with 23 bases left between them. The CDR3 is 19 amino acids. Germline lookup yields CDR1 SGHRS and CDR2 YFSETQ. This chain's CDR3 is CASSLVMLETEGLQETQYF. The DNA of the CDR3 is TGCGCCAGCAGCTTGGTAATGTTAGAGACAGAAGGTTTACAAGAGACCCAGTACTTC.

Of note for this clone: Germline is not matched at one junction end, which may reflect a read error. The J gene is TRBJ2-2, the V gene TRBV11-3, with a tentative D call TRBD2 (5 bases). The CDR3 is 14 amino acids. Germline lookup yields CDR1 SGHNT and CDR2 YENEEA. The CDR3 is CASSIKGNTGELFF. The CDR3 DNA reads TGTGCCAGCAGCATCAAAGGGAACACCGGGGAGCTGTTTTTC.

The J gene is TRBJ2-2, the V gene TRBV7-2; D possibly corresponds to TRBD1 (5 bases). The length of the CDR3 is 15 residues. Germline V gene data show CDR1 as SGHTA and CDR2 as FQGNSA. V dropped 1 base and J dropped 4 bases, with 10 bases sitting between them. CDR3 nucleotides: TGTGCCAGCAGCTTAGGGGTAGGGGCCACCGGGGAGCTGTTTTTT. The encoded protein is CASSLGVGATGELFF.